The present TCR beta chain was sequenced within a study of Ad26.COV2.S vaccination and SARS-CoV-2 variants. Findings and limits, study-wide: Reportedly, spike-specific CD8+ and CD4+ T cell responses achieved substantial breadth once vaccination had taken place. The study found similar non-spike TCR breadth in vaccine and placebo recipients.

Assay used: immunoSEQ multiplex PCR; TCRdb lists only in-frame clones, some missing. The sample yields roughly 150,000 clones, roughly 85% seen once. As to this clone: What it binds is not known.

J was trimmed by 5 bases and V by 7 bases; bases with no gene match: 8. The CDR3 is made up of 14 amino acids. Germline V gene lookup returns CDR1 MNHEY and CDR2 SVGAGI. The J gene is TRBJ1-2, the V gene TRBV6-5, with 9 positions matching TRBD1. This TCR came from a human donor who had recovered from COVID-19. The sequences come from peripheral blood, collected after recovery from COVID-19. The DNA of the CDR3 is TGTGCCAGCAACGAAGAGGGGACAGGGTATGGCTACACCTTC. Amino acids: CASNEEGTGYGYTF.